The clone carrying this T cell receptor beta chain was recorded once. Its matching antigen is unknown. V lost 1 base to trimming and J lost 11 bases, with 11 bases between them. This CDR3 has 13 amino acids. CDR1 is SGHAT, CDR2 FQDESV, per germline (reference sequence). Here immunoSEQ multiplex PCR was the method, and the copy in TCRdb shows in-frame clones only, minus some. The sample has 1,400,000 or so clones, approximately 98.5% seen once. Recent acute infections and vaccinations were absent in the healthy HIV-negative adult donors. The investigators split CD4+ cells into a CD45RA+ naive subset and a CD45RA-negative memory subset. The data stem from a study of shared clonotypes between healthy human individuals. Findings and caveats of the study: Clonotypes not shared had lower generation probabilities than those common to all four donors.

The sequencing input was naive CD4+ T cells sorted from blood. Subset of the sample: CD45RA+ positively selected. The sequence derives from a young man in good health. This rearrangement joins TRBV11-1 to TRBJ2-2; possibly TRBD2 for D (6 bases). The CDR3 region has the DNA TGTGCCAGCAGCTTAGTTGGGGGGTTCGAGCTGTTTTTT. This gives the protein CASSLVGGFELFF.